This T cell receptor beta chain was found in a study of regulatory T cells in long-lasting Graves disease. Study results and caveats: TRBV28, TRBJ1-2 and TRBJ2-5 were segments that persistent disease favored. Persistent cases of Graves' showed reduced TCR diversity relative to newly diagnosed patients.

The V gene end was trimmed by 6 bases and the J gene end by 2 bases; junction bases not matched to a gene: 5. The CDR3 loop spans 14 amino acids. The V gene's germline CDR1 is LGHDT and CDR2 YNNKEL (reference sequence). For TCR beta, libraries came from iRepertoire HTBI primers and Arm-PCR of CDR3 regions. TCRdb processed the multiplex PCR reads anew with MiXCR; each CDR3 protein has one entry. The data contain under 500,000 distinct CDR3 sequences, around 21% of them singletons. Comment on this clonotype: What it binds is not known.

Described time point: persistent/refractory GD, antithyroid drugs over 5 years with positive TRAb. Generation of the TCR library employed RNA extracted from PBMCs. Enrollment of patients was through an endocrinology department in Xi'an, China. The TCR originated in a female donor with Graves disease. This chain connects TRBV3-1 to TRBJ2-5; 8 nucleotides agree with TRBD1. Sequences were derived from peripheral blood mononuclear cells (PBMCs), sampled when the disease was refractory, from a patient treated with antithyroid drugs. DNA for the CDR3: TGTGCCAGCAGTGACGGGACAGGACAAGAGACCCAGTACTTC. Protein sequence: CASSDGTGQETQYF.